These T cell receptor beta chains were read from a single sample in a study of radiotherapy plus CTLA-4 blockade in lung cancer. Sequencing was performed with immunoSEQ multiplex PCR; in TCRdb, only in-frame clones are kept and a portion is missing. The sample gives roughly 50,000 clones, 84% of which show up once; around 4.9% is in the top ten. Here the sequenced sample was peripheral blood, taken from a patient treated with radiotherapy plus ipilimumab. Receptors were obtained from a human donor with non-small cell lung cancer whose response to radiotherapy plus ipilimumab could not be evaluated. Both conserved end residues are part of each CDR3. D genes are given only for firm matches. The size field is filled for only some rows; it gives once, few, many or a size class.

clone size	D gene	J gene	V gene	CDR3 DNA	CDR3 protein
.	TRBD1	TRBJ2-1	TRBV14	TGTGCCAGCAGCCAAGGGACAGGGGCCCGAGACAATGAGCAGTTCTTC	CASSQGTGARDNEQFF
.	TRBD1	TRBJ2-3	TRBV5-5	TGTGCCAGCAGCTGGGGACAGGGGGAGGCAGATACGCAGTATTTT	CASSWGQGEADTQYF
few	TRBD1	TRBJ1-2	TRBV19	TGTGCCAGTAGCCGAGGGGGCAGGGTTAACTATGGCTACACCTTC	CASSRGGRVNYGYTF
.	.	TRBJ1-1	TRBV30	TGTGCCTGGAGCCGAACTAGGGGGTCCCCTATGAACACTGAAGCTTTCTTT	CAWSRTRGSPMNTEAFF
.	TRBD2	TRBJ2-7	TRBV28	TGTGCCAGCATCTCGGGGGGGCACGTATCCTACGAGCAGTACTTC	CASISGGHVSYEQYF
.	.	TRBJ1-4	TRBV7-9	TGTGCCAGCAGCTTAGCGCGTCAGGGCAATGAAAAACTGTTTTTT	CASSLARQGNEKLFF
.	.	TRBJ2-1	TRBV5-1	TGCGCCAGCAGCTTGGGTTCGAGCGGAACCTACAATGAGCAGTTCTTC	CASSLGSSGTYNEQFF
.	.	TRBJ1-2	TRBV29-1	TGCAGCGTTGGAGCAGCCGGACTCTATGGCTACACCTTC	CSVGAAGLYGYTF
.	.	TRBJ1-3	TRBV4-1	TGCGCCAGCAGAGGTCAGGGAATAAACACCATATATTTT	CASRGQGINTIYF
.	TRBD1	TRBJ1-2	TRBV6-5	TGTGCCAGCAGTTACTCGTTAGCCGGACAGGGGGATGGCTACACCTTC	CASSYSLAGQGDGYTF
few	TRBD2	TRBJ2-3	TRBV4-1	TGCGCCAGCAGCCAAGACGTAGAGGGGACTAGCGGACGCACAGATACGCAGTATTTT	CASSQDVEGTSGRTDTQYF
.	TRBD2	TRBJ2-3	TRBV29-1	TGCAGCGTTGGATGGGACTACGGCACAGATACGCAGTATTTT	CSVGWDYGTDTQYF
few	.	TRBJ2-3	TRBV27	TGTGCCAGCAGTTTCGGAGCGGGTAGCACAGATACGCAGTATTTT	CASSFGAGSTDTQYF
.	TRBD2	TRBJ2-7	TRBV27	TGTGCCAGCAGTTTGCTTACTAGCGGGAGTACCACCTACGAGCAGTACTTC	CASSLLTSGSTTYEQYF
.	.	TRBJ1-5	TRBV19	TGTGCCAGTATTCTGGGGGCGGGGGTTGGCCAGCCCCAGCATTTT	CASILGAGVGQPQHF
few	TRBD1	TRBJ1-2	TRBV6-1	TGTGCCAGCGTATACAGGGGGCGCGAGTATGGCTACACCTTC	CASVYRGREYGYTF
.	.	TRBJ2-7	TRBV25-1	TGTGCCAGCAGCTCCTCCTACGAGCAGTACTTC	CASSSSYEQYF
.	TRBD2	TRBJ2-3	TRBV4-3	TGCGCCAGCAGCCCTCGACTAGCGGGTGAGGCAGATACGCAGTATTTT	CASSPRLAGEADTQYF
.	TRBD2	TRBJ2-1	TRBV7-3	TGTGCCAGCAGTCCTAGCGGGAGGGTAACCTACAATGAGCAGTTCTTC	CASSPSGRVTYNEQFF
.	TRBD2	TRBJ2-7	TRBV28	TGTGCCAGCAGGTCGGGACTAGTCTACGAGCAGTACTTC	CASRSGLVYEQYF
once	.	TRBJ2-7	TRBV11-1	TGTGCCAGCAGCTTACTCAGAAGTACCTACGAGCAGTACTTC	CASSLLRSTYEQYF
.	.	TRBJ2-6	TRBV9	TGTGCCAGCAGCGTAGCTGGGCAGGCCCCCCCTGGGGCCAACGTCCTGACTTTC	CASSVAGQAPPGANVLTF
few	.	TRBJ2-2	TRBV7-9	TGTGCCGGAGAAGGAACCGGGGAGCTGTTTTTT	CAGEGTGELFF
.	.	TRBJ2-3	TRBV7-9	TGTGCCAGCAGCTCCAGGGTAACTAGCACAGATACGCAGTATTTT	CASSSRVTSTDTQYF
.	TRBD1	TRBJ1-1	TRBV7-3	TGTGCCAGCAGCTTATCAGGGGGCTCCGGAGCTTTCTTT	CASSLSGGSGAFF
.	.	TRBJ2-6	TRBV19	TGTGCCAGTACCGGGTTTACTGGGGCCAACGTCCTGACTTTC	CASTGFTGANVLTF
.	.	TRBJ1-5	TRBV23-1	TGCGCCAGCAGCGCAGGGGAACGGCCCAACAATCAGCCCCAGCATTTT	CASSAGERPNNQPQHF
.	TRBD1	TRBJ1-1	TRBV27	TGTGCCAGCAGTCCGACCACAGGGGGCGCTGAAGCTTTCTTT	CASSPTTGGAEAFF
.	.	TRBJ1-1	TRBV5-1	TGCGCCAGCAGCTTGTACGGGAGAGGGGACACTGAAGCTTTCTTT	CASSLYGRGDTEAFF
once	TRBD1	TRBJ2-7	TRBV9	TGTGCCAGCAGCGTAGGACAGGGAAGATCATACGAGCAGTACTTC	CASSVGQGRSYEQYF
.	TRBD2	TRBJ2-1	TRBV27	TGTGCCAGCAGTTCCAGGACTAGCGGGAGGGGCAATGAGCAGTTCTTC	CASSSRTSGRGNEQFF
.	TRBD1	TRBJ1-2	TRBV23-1	TGCGCCAGCAGTCTATGGGACAGGGGGTATGGCTACACCTTC	CASSLWDRGYGYTF
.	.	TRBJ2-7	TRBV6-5	TGTGCCAGCAGTTCCCCTCCGGGACTCAACTCCTACGAGCAGTACTTC	CASSSPPGLNSYEQYF
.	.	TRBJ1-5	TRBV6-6	TGTGCCAGCAGCCTACCCAATCAGCCCCAGCATTTT	CASSLPNQPQHF
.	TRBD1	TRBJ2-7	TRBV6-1	TGTGCCAGCAGTGAAGGGCAGGGGGTCCCTTACGAGCAGTACTTC	CASSEGQGVPYEQYF
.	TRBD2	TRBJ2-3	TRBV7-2	TGTGCCAGCAGCTTACGAGCGGGAACTAGCACAGATACGCAGTATTTT	CASSLRAGTSTDTQYF
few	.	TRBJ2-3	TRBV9	TGTGCCAGCAGCCCTCGAGGTAGCGGAGGCCTTGTAGATACGCAGTATTTT	CASSPRGSGGLVDTQYF